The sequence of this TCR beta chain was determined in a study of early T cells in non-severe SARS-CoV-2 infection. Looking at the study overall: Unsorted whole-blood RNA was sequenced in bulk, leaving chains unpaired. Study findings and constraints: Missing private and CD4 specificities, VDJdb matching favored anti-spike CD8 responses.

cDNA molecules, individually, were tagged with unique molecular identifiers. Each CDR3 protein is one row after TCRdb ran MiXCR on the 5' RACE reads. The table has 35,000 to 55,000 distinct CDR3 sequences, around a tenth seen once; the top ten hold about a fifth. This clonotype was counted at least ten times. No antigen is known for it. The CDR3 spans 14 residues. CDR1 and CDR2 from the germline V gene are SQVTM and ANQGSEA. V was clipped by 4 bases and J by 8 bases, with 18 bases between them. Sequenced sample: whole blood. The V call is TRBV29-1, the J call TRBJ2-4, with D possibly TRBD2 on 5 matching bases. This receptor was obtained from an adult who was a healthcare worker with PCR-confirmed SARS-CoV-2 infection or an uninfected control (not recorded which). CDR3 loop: CSVGELARADIQYF. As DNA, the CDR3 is TGCAGCGTTGGTGAGCTAGCTCGAGCCGACATTCAGTACTTC. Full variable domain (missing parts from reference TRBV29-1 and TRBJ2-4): SAVISQKPSRDICQRGTSLTIQCQVDSQVTMMFWYRQQPGQSLTLIATANQGSEATYESGFVIDKFPISRPNLTFSTLTVSNMSPEDSSIYLCSVGELARADIQYFGAGTRLSVL.